The 30 T cell receptor beta chains below come from one sample, sequenced in a study of CD8 T cells in ankylosing spondylitis. TCRdb reprocessed the 5' RACE reads with MiXCR, giving one entry per CDR3 protein. Here the sample spans 350,000 to 400,000 distinct CDR3 sequences, roughly 22% being singletons. What was sequenced was blood, either unsorted or a sorted T cell fraction (not recorded which). The receptors were sampled from a male donor with ankylosing spondylitis or in good health (not recorded which).

In its sample, this clonotype was seen a few times. The rearrangement uses TRBV3-1 and TRBJ1-5; D ambiguous. Germline V gives CDR1 LGHDT, CDR2 YNNKEL (reference sequence). The CDR3 is 15 residues long. The V gene lost 1 base and the J gene lost 0 bases, with 7 bases spanning the gap. This CDR3 reads CASSQGTDSNQPQHF. CDR3 sequence (DNA): TGTGCCAGCAGCCAAGGTACAGATAGCAATCAGCCCCAGCATTTT.

This clonotype was detected only a few times. CDR3 bases: TGTGCCAGCAGCTTAGCGCCAGGTCAAGAGACCCAGTACTTC. Residues: CASSLAPGQETQYF. V and J are TRBV7-6 and TRBJ2-5; D remains unclear. V was clipped by 0 bases and J by 2 bases, with 7 bases between them. CDR3 length: 14 residues. Germline lookup yields CDR1 SGHVS and CDR2 FNYEAQ.

The V and J genes are TRBV28 and TRBJ2-7; D perhaps matches TRBD1 (6 bases). The germline V gene encodes CDR1 MDHEN and CDR2 SYDVKM. With 2 bases removed from V and 5 bases from J, the gap between germline ends came to 10 bases. The CDR3 is 13 amino acids. CDR3 sequence: CASSLRGTDEQYF. The CDR3 DNA is TGTGCCAGCAGTTTAAGGGGGACCGACGAGCAGTACTTC.

In this sample, this clonotype turned up a few times. This chain uses TRBV18 with TRBJ2-2; 7 bases agree with TRBD2. CDR1 and CDR2 (germline): KGHSH, LQKENI. J gave up 5 bases and V 0 bases, and 3 bases lay outside the gene matches. The CDR3 is 15 amino acids. Here the CDR3 reads CASSPPLAWTGELFF. Here the CDR3 DNA reads TGTGCCAGCTCACCACCACTAGCGTGGACCGGGGAGCTGTTTTTT.

This clonotype came up a few times. The V gene is TRBV5-1, the J gene TRBJ2-7, with no clear D. The V gene lost 0 bases and the J gene lost 4 bases, with 8 bases spanning the gap. CDR1 is SGHRS, CDR2 YFSETQ, per germline. The CDR3 is 13 amino acids. The CDR3 DNA is TGCGCCAGCAGCTTGGGAAAGGGATACGAGCAGTACTTC. Translating it yields CASSLGKGYEQYF.

The chain combines TRBV9 with TRBJ2-1, with 10 bases that match TRBD2. Trimming cost V 4 bases and J 7 bases; bases outside gene matches: 11. There are 16 residues in the CDR3. The V gene's germline CDR1 is SGDLS and CDR2 YYNGEE. The CDR3 coding sequence is TGTGCCAGCAGCTGGTCTAGCGGGGGCACGGGTAATGAGCAGTTCTTC. It yields the protein CASSWSSGGTGNEQFF. The full variable domain, rest sourced from reference TRBV9 and TRBJ2-1, is DSGVTQTPKHLITATGQRVTLRCSPRSGDLSVYWYQQSLDQGLQFLIQYYNGEERAKGNILERFSAQQFPDLHSELNLSSLELGDSALYFCASSWSSGGTGNEQFFGPGTRLTVL.

V is TRBV19 and J is TRBJ1-1; D call uncertain. The V end was cut by 1 base, the J end by 1 base, with 10 bases between. The CDR3 covers 15 residues. Germline CDR1 LNHDA, CDR2 SQIVND (reference sequence). The DNA for the CDR3 is TGTGCCAGTAGTATAGGGGATCTCAGGAACACTGAAGCTTTCTTT. Translated: CASSIGDLRNTEAFF.

This clonotype occurred a few times. The gene calls are TRBV21-1 and TRBJ2-1; TRBD1 is the table's D call and was not checked against the DNA. TRBV21-1 is shown as a pseudogene. This CDR3 spans 18 amino acids. CDR3 DNA sequence: TGTGCCAGCAGCAAATATGGACTCGGGACAGGGTCCTACAATGAGCAGTTCTTC. This translates into CASSKYGLGTGSYNEQFF.

In its sample, this clonotype was seen a few times. The rearrangement joins TRBV10-3 to TRBJ2-1, with 7 nucleotides matching TRBD1. CDR3 length equals 15 residues. Trimming at V came to 7 bases and at J to 5 bases, leaving 11 bases not matched to a gene. Germline V gene data show CDR1 as ENHRY and CDR2 as SYGVKD. The chain's CDR3 is CAIKGSWTGHNEQFF. For the CDR3, the DNA is TGTGCCATCAAAGGTAGCTGGACAGGCCACAATGAGCAGTTCTTC.

This clonotype turned up a few times. This chain connects TRBV7-2 to TRBJ2-5, with a tentative D call TRBD1 (6 bases). Germline V lookup: CDR1 SGHTA, CDR2 FQGNSA. The V end was cut by 6 bases, the J end by 2 bases, with 13 bases between. There are 14 residues in the CDR3. The CDR3 coding sequence is TGTGCCAGCAGGGGGACAAGATCGCAAGAGACCCAGTACTTC. This encodes CASRGTRSQETQYF.

J is TRBJ2-4 and V is TRBV20-1, with D possibly matching TRBD1 (6 bases). Trimming took 0 bases from V and 6 from J, leaving 15 bases between them. CDR3 length equals 15 residues. The germline V gene has CDR1 DFQATT and CDR2 SNEGSKA (reference sequence). DNA of the CDR3: TGCAGTGCTAGAGATTCGACAGGAAGGCTAAACATTCAGTACTTC. Protein sequence: CSARDSTGRLNIQYF.

The table lists this clonotype with a few counts. The chain is built from TRBV5-1 and TRBJ2-1; D possibly corresponds to TRBD2 (5 bases). V was pared by 3 bases and J by 9 bases, with 10 bases between. This CDR3 is 12 amino acids long. The germline V gene encodes CDR1 SGHRS and CDR2 YFSETQ. DNA of the CDR3: TGCGCCAGCAGCTACTCCCGGGGTGAGCAGTTCTTC. This codes for CASSYSRGEQFF.

The chain combines TRBV5-6 with TRBJ2-5, with D unresolved. Germline V lookup: CDR1 SGHDT, CDR2 YYEEEE. Trimming shortened V by 3 bases and J by 5 bases, and 20 bases separated the two germline ends. The CDR3 sequence is 16 residues long. The chain's CDR3 is CASSWGTVAGIETQYF. CDR3 coding DNA: TGTGCCAGCAGCTGGGGAACCGTAGCCGGAATTGAGACCCAGTACTTC.

The gene calls are TRBV15 and TRBJ1-1; D uncertain. V lost 4 bases and J lost 7, with 13 bases in between. From germline, CDR1 is LNHNV and CDR2 YYDKDF (reference sequence). This CDR3 is built from 13 residues. The chain's CDR3 is CATSTRQRDEAFF. DNA of the CDR3: TGTGCCACCAGCACGAGGCAAAGGGATGAAGCTTTCTTT.

The chain couples TRBV14 to TRBJ2-7; TRBD2 might be the D (7 bases). The V end lost 4 bases, the J end lost 2 bases, and 15 bases lay between the germline ends. CDR1 and CDR2 from the germline V gene are SGHDN and FVKESK. The CDR3 consists of 15 residues. This chain's CDR3 is CASSLARGPTYEQYF. The CDR3, as DNA: TGTGCCAGCAGCCTAGCGCGGGGGCCCACCTACGAGCAGTACTTC.

This clonotype was recorded once. This chain joins TRBV11-2 and TRBJ2-3; either TRBD1 or TRBD2 may fit D (6 bases each). Germline CDR1 and CDR2: SGHAT and FQNNGV. This CDR3 contains 13 residues. Trimming left V 0 bases short and J 8 bases short, with 9 bases between. The DNA for the CDR3 is TGTGCCAGCAGCTTAGACGAGGGGGGTACGCAGTATTTT. Translation: CASSLDEGGTQYF. Full variable domain (rest looked up from reference TRBV11-2 and TRBJ2-3): EAGVAQSPRYKIIEKRQSVAFWCNPISGHATLYWYQQILGQGPKLLIQFQNNGVVDDSQLPKDRFSAERLKGVDSTLKIQPAKLEDSAVYLCASSLDEGGTQYFGPGTRLTVL.

V and J are TRBV24-1 and TRBJ2-1; D is unclear. Germline assignment: CDR1 KGHDR and CDR2 SFDVKD. CDR3 size: 15 residues. The V gene lost 1 base and the J gene lost 5 bases, with 11 bases spanning the gap. CDR3 in amino acids: CATSDLESLNNEQFF. DNA of the CDR3: TGTGCCACCAGTGATTTAGAAAGCCTTAACAATGAGCAGTTCTTC.

This clonotype was counted between two and nine times. The chain is built from TRBV10-3 and TRBJ2-2; possibly TRBD1 for D (6 bases). V lost 3 bases and J lost 0, with 11 bases in between. The CDR3 is 16 amino acids. Germline-derived CDR1 and CDR2 are ENHRY and SYGVKD. In DNA form, the CDR3 reads TGTGCCATCAGTGATTGGGGGCAGGCGAACACCGGGGAGCTGTTTTTT. It yields the protein CAISDWGQANTGELFF.

This rearrangement joins TRBV3-1 to TRBJ1-1; D might be TRBD1 (5 bases). The CDR3 loop spans 15 amino acids. Per the germline V gene, CDR1 is LGHDT and CDR2 is YNNKEL (reference sequence). Between the trimmed V and J ends, which lost 0 bases and 3 bases, there was a span of 11 bases. This CDR3 is CASSQDLGRDTEAFF. CDR3 DNA sequence: TGTGCCAGCAGCCAAGATTTGGGCAGGGACACTGAAGCTTTCTTT.

The J gene is TRBJ2-1, the V gene TRBV12-3 or TRBV12-4; 10 bases are a match to TRBD1. The V segment lost 4 bases and the J segment 7 bases; nucleotides outside the gene matches: 10. This CDR3 is built from 16 residues. DNA of the CDR3: TGTGCCAGCAGTTCCCCGGGACAGGGGAGGGGAAATGAGCAGTTCTTC. Translated: CASSSPGQGRGNEQFF.

The rearrangement joins TRBV4-1 to TRBJ2-1, with D possibly matching TRBD1 (6 bases). The V end was cut by 0 bases, the J end by 6 bases, with 12 bases between. CDR1 is MGHRA, CDR2 YSYEKL, per germline. This CDR3 comprises 15 residues. The CDR3 DNA reads TGCGCCAGCAGCCAAGATAGGGACACCCTCAATGAGCAGTTCTTC. Translation gives CASSQDRDTLNEQFF.

This clonotype was observed a few times. The gene calls are TRBV7-2 and TRBJ2-1; D tentatively fits TRBD1 or TRBD2 (5 bases each). The CDR3 runs to 14 residues. CDR1 and CDR2 (germline): SGHTA, FQGNSA. Trimming cost V 0 bases and J 9 bases, with 12 bases left between them. The CDR3, as DNA: TGTGCCAGCAGCTTAGCCCCGGGGCCGGGTGAGCAGTTCTTC. Encoded protein: CASSLAPGPGEQFF.

This clonotype was found a few times. The chain couples TRBV20-1 to TRBJ2-3, with TRBD2 as a possible D gene (5 bases). This CDR3 contains 11 residues. V dropped 3 bases and J dropped 5 bases, with 6 bases sitting between them. From germline, CDR1 is DFQATT and CDR2 SNEGSKA (reference sequence). DNA of the CDR3: TGCAGTGCTAGTGAGGGAGATACGCAGTATTTT. Translation: CSASEGDTQYF.

The chain joins TRBV7-9 to TRBJ1-1, with TRBD1 matching 10 bases. V gave up 4 bases and J gave up 6 bases; unmatched junction bases: 8. CDR3 length: 15 amino acids. Germline assignment: CDR1 SEHNR and CDR2 FQNEAQ (reference sequence). CDR3 in amino acids: CASSYGPDRGAEAFF. The CDR3 DNA reads TGTGCCAGCAGCTACGGGCCGGACAGGGGGGCTGAAGCTTTCTTT.

This chain connects TRBV7-9 to TRBJ2-7; D gene uncertain. The CDR3 runs to 13 residues. V gave up 5 bases and J gave up 5 bases, with 13 bases separating them. The germline V gene encodes CDR1 SEHNR and CDR2 FQNEAQ (reference sequence). The DNA for the CDR3 is TGTGCCAGCAGCCCCTATGGGGTACACGAGCAGTACTTC. This gives the protein CASSPYGVHEQYF.

The CDR3 coding sequence is TGTGCCAGCAGCTCACAGCGGTTCTCAGATACGCAGTATTTT. This sequence encodes CASSSQRFSDTQYF. The rearrangement uses TRBV12-3 or TRBV12-4 and TRBJ2-3, with D tentatively TRBD2 (5 bases). Trimming shortened V by 6 bases and J by 4 bases, and 14 bases separated the two germline ends. The CDR3 length is 14 residues.

V usage is TRBV29-1 and J usage is TRBJ2-7; D gene uncertain. Between the trimmed V and J ends, which lost 1 base and 4 bases, there was a span of 8 bases. This CDR3 region has 12 residues. Per germline, CDR1 SQVTM and CDR2 ANQGSEA. The DNA for the CDR3 is TGCAGCGTTGAAGTCTCGCTTTACGAGCAGTACTTC. It translates to CSVEVSLYEQYF.

This chain connects TRBV7-9 to TRBJ2-3; tentatively, D is TRBD1 or TRBD2 (5 bases each). The CDR3 extends over 14 amino acids. The germline CDR1 and CDR2 sequences are SEHNR and FQNEAQ (reference sequence). V was pared by 4 bases and J by 0 bases, with 8 bases between. The CDR3 DNA reads TGTGCCAGCAGCTACCGGGACAGCACAGATACGCAGTATTTT. Its protein is CASSYRDSTDTQYF.

This clonotype was counted between two and nine times. The V call is TRBV4-2, the J call TRBJ2-5; possible D gene TRBD2, 5 bases. The CDR3 contains 17 residues. V dropped 0 bases and J dropped 7 bases, with 21 bases sitting between them. Germline assignment: CDR1 LGHNA and CDR2 YNFKEQ. The CDR3, as DNA: TGTGCCAGCAGCCAAGATCTGTTGGGCAGCCCCGGAGGGACCCAGTACTTC. Protein sequence: CASSQDLLGSPGGTQYF.

CDR3 sequence: CASSGRTGAYYEQYF. The CDR3 nucleotides read TGTGCCAGCAGCGGAAGGACAGGGGCTTACTACGAGCAGTACTTC. The chain links TRBV6-1 to TRBJ2-7; 9 nucleotides align to TRBD1. The CDR3 is made up of 15 amino acids. From germline, CDR1 is MNHNS and CDR2 SASEGT. V gave up 6 bases and J gave up 3 bases; unmatched junction bases: 9.